This T cell receptor beta chain derives from a study of shared clonotypes between healthy human individuals. Study overall: Each donor's CD8 memory used one plate, CD8 naive two, each CD4 subset three.

Each PCR replicate from the sorted subsets contained around 0.2 ug DNA, which is some 31,000 T cell genomes. Original processing notes: Junction-only immunoSEQ sequences carried no quality scores, so filtering differed. Data came from immunoSEQ multiplex PCR; TCRdb stores just in-frame clones and leaves some out. V and J calls and clone size are as listed in that table; D and trimming were resolved from the DNA. This sample has hundreds of thousands of clones, with over 95% found just once. Terminally differentiated effector memory CD45RA+ cells were excluded from the naive CD8 cells, which were CD45RO-negative and positively selected for CCR7. All donors qualified as healthy HIV-negative adults and had experienced no recent acute infections or vaccinations. V was shortened by 1 base and J by 6 bases, with 24 bases between the two germline ends. The CDR3 runs 19 residues. In germline, CDR1 is MNHEY, CDR2 SMNVEV (reference sequence).

This rearrangement joins TRBV27 to TRBJ1-4; tentative D call: TRBD1 (5 bases). What was sequenced was naive CD8+ T cells sorted from blood. The clonotype was recovered from a woman aged 25 to 45 in good health. CDR3 DNA sequence: TGTGCCAGCAGTTTATATCCCCCCCGGTTCAGGGTCGAGGATGAAAAACTGTTTTTT. Its translation: CASSLYPPRFRVEDEKLFF.